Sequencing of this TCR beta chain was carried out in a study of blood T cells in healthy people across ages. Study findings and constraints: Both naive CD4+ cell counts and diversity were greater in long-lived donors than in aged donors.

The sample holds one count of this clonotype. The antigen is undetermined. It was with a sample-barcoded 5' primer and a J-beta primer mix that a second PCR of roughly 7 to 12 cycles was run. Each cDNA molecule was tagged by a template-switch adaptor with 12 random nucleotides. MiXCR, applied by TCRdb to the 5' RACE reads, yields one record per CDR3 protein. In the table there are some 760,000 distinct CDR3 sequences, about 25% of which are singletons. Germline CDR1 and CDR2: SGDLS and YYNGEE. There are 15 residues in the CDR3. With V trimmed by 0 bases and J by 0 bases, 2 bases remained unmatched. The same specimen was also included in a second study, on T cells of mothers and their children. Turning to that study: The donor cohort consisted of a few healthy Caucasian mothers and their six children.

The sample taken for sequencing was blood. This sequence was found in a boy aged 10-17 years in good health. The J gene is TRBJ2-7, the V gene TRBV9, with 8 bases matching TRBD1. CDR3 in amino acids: CASSVGTGLSYEQYF. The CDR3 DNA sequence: TGTGCCAGCAGCGTAGGGACAGGGCTCTCCTACGAGCAGTACTTC.